Below, 29 T cell receptor beta chains from the same sample are listed, as sequenced in a study of T cells in Graves' hyperthyroidism and ophthalmopathy. There were TCR beta CDR3 regions amplified from RNA transcripts. The TCR CDR3 was amplified in a first-round RT-PCR using the HTBI primer set. Using its own MiXCR run on the multiplex PCR reads, TCRdb lists one record per CDR3 protein. The sample comprises around 520,000 distinct CDR3 sequences, around 13% of which are singletons, and around 13% rests with the top ten. The sequenced material came from blood. These receptors were obtained from a woman aged 40-49 years with Graves' hyperthyroidism.

This clonotype occurred many times. This sequence joins TRBV11-2 and TRBJ2-1; 11 nucleotides match TRBD2. Per the germline V gene, CDR1 is SGHAT and CDR2 is FQNNGV. V dropped 5 bases and J dropped 6; count of bases not matched to a gene: 6. The CDR3 runs to 15 residues. The CDR3 is CASSETSGTVNEQFF. The CDR3 nucleotides are TGTGCCAGCAGCGAGACTAGCGGGACTGTCAATGAGCAGTTCTTC.

This clonotype was found many times. This rearrangement joins TRBV30 to TRBJ1-1; D unresolved. The CDR3 spans 13 residues. Trimming cost V 2 bases and J 0 bases, with 7 bases left between them. Germline CDR1 GTSNPN, CDR2 SVGIG (reference sequence). The CDR3 loop reads CAWSFEMNTEAFF. CDR3 DNA: TGTGCCTGGAGTTTCGAGATGAACACTGAAGCTTTCTTT.

The genes are TRBV3-1 and TRBJ2-5, with 7 bases identical to TRBD2. Germline V gene data show CDR1 as LGHDT and CDR2 as YNNKEL (reference sequence). The V gene end was trimmed by 1 base and the J gene end by 4 bases; junction bases not matched to a gene: 9. CDR3 length: 16 residues. This CDR3 is CASSQGWGEGRETQYF. In nucleotides, the CDR3 is TGTGCCAGCAGCCAAGGTTGGGGGGAGGGCCGAGAGACCCAGTACTTC.

This clonotype was observed many times. The CDR3 DNA follows: TGCGCCAGCAGCCTCCGGGACATACGCACAGATACGCAGTATTTT. This gives the protein CASSLRDIRTDTQYF. The chain is built from TRBV5-1 and TRBJ2-3; D may be TRBD1 (6 bases). CDR1 and CDR2 from the germline V gene are SGHRS and YFSETQ. The V gene lost 4 bases and the J gene lost 1 base, with 13 bases spanning the gap. This CDR3 contains 15 residues.

This clonotype was observed at least ten times. The chain uses TRBV7-2 and TRBJ2-2, with 7 bases aligning to TRBD1. CDR1 is SGHTA and CDR2 is FQGNSA in the germline V gene. This CDR3 spans 15 amino acids. J gave up 2 bases and V 5 bases, and 5 bases lay outside the gene matches. Written as DNA, the CDR3 is TGTGCCAGCAGCCGGGACAGCTTAAACACCGGGGAGCTGTTTTTT. This codes for CASSRDSLNTGELFF.

This clonotype was counted ten times or more. This chain uses TRBV11-2 with TRBJ2-1; D may be TRBD2 (5 bases). Germline CDR1 SGHAT, CDR2 FQNNGV. The V end lost 5 bases, the J end lost 1 base, and 21 bases lay between the germline ends. The length of the CDR3 is 18 residues. This chain's CDR3 is CASSPNLPSTGSYNEQFF. CDR3 nucleotides: TGTGCCAGCAGCCCCAACCTCCCTAGCACGGGGTCCTACAATGAGCAGTTCTTC. The variable domain in full, with the rest retrieved from reference TRBV11-2 and TRBJ2-1, is EAGVAQSPRYKIIEKRQSVAFWCNPISGHATLYWYQQILGQGPKLLIQFQNNGVVDDSQLPKDRFSAERLKGVDSTLKIQPAKLEDSAVYLCASSPNLPSTGSYNEQFFGPGTRLTVL.

The gene calls are TRBV11-2 and TRBJ1-3; possible D gene TRBD1, 5 bases. Germline V lookup: CDR1 SGHAT, CDR2 FQNNGV. The V end was cut by 5 bases, the J end by 0 bases, with 11 bases between. The CDR3 spans 15 residues. CDR3 bases: TGTGCCAGCAGCCTAATTGGGGGCTCTGGAAACACCATATATTTT. Translation: CASSLIGGSGNTIYF.

This clonotype was detected ten times or more. This chain links TRBV3-1 with TRBJ1-4; the D gene is possibly TRBD1 (5 bases). The germline V gene encodes CDR1 LGHDT and CDR2 YNNKEL (reference sequence). The CDR3 totals 16 residues. Trimming cost V 1 base and J 0 bases, with 9 bases left between them. The CDR3 bases are TGTGCCAGCAGCCAAGGGATAGGGGCAACTAATGAAAAACTGTTTTTT. This codes for CASSQGIGATNEKLFF.

This clonotype was detected only a few times. The J gene is TRBJ2-5, the V gene TRBV10-3, with D perhaps TRBD1 (6 bases). CDR1 and CDR2 from the germline V gene are ENHRY and SYGVKD. This CDR3 spans 13 amino acids. Trimming left V 10 bases short and J 2 bases short, with 14 bases between. The CDR3 nucleotides read TGTGCCAGCTCGAAGGGGGTTCAAGAGACCCAGTACTTC. Its translation: CASSKGVQETQYF.

The sample holds many counts of this clonotype. Here the CDR3 reads CSATYRGQGDTQYF. The CDR3 DNA is TGCAGTGCTACCTACCGAGGACAGGGGGATACGCAGTATTTT. The chain combines TRBV20-1 with TRBJ2-3, with 9 bases aligning to TRBD1. Germline-derived CDR1 and CDR2 are DFQATT and SNEGSKA (reference sequence). V trimming: 4 bases; J trimming: 6 bases; junction bases outside the gene matches: 8. The CDR3 runs to 14 residues.

This clonotype was detected ten times or more. J is TRBJ1-2 and V is TRBV7-2, with D perhaps matching TRBD1 (5 bases). Trimming removed 2 bases at V and 4 bases at J, with 14 bases between. CDR1 SGHTA and CDR2 FQGNSA come from the germline V gene. This CDR3 has 15 residues. CDR3 residues: CASSLNYGGGYGYTF. CDR3 DNA sequence: TGTGCCAGCAGCTTAAATTACGGGGGAGGCTATGGCTACACCTTC.

This clonotype was observed at least ten times. The chain employs TRBV3-1 and TRBJ1-4, with 7 bases that match TRBD1. Germline CDR1 is LGHDT and CDR2 is YNNKEL (reference sequence). This CDR3 has 15 residues. Trimming removed 1 base from V and 7 bases from J; junction bases left unmatched: 6. In DNA form, the CDR3 reads TGTGCCAGCAGCCAAGGTACAGGGGCCGGTGAAAAACTGTTTTTT. Its translation: CASSQGTGAGEKLFF.

The gene calls are TRBV6-1 and TRBJ1-1; 7 bases are a match to TRBD1. V dropped 8 bases and J dropped 1; count of bases not matched to a gene: 4. Per germline, CDR1 MNHNS and CDR2 SASEGT. This CDR3 region has 13 residues. CDR3 sequence (DNA): TGTGCCAGCCTCAACAGGGGGAACACTGAAGCTTTCTTT. Its protein is CASLNRGNTEAFF.

As regards this clonotype: Since a much larger clone is just one base distant, this may be a read error. CDR3 sequence: CASGEDSQETQYF. The DNA for the CDR3 is TGTGCCAGCGGCGAAGACAGCCAAGAGACCCAGTACTTC. The chain joins TRBV7-4 to TRBJ2-5; TRBD1 is a possible D gene (5 bases). This CDR3 comprises 13 residues. Germline loops: CDR1 SGHVT, CDR2 SQSDAQ. V was shortened by 8 bases and J by 1 base, with 11 bases between the two germline ends.

The chain uses TRBV10-3 and TRBJ2-5; 8 nucleotides align to TRBD2. V lost 11 bases and J lost 5; bases outside the gene matches: 10. Per the germline V gene, CDR1 is ENHRY and CDR2 is SYGVKD. This CDR3 comprises 13 residues. The CDR3 is CASGRGGRETQYF. In DNA form, the CDR3 reads TGTGCCTCCGGCCGGGGGGGGCGGGAGACCCAGTACTTC.

This clonotype was seen many times. The chain joins TRBV28 to TRBJ2-7; 9 bases are a match to TRBD1. Trimming removed 7 bases from V and 7 bases from J; junction bases left unmatched: 11. The CDR3 has 14 amino acids. In germline, CDR1 is MDHEN, CDR2 SYDVKM. DNA of the CDR3: TGTGCCAGCACCTCGGGACAGGGTCTAGGAGAGCAGTACTTC. Protein sequence: CASTSGQGLGEQYF.

The chain combines TRBV20-1 with TRBJ2-7; TRBD2 aligns across 11 bases. Germline V lookup: CDR1 DFQATT, CDR2 SNEGSKA (reference sequence). The CDR3 is 18 amino acids. After removal of 5 bases from V and 2 bases from J, the junction contained 17 bases not matched to a gene. Here the CDR3 DNA reads TGCAGTGCTGCTGCCCCCTTAGCGGGAGGGCCGTTTGCCTACGAGCAGTACTTC. Its protein is CSAAAPLAGGPFAYEQYF.

The rearrangement links TRBV5-1 to TRBJ1-4; D is undetermined. The CDR3 is 13 residues long. V shed 4 bases and J shed 4 bases, with 8 bases lying between them. In germline, CDR1 is SGHRS, CDR2 YFSETQ. DNA for the CDR3: TGCGCCAGCAGCCAGGACGGTAATGAAAAACTGTTTTTT. Its translation is CASSQDGNEKLFF.

The chain recombines TRBV7-3 with TRBJ2-3; D gene uncertain. Looked up from germline, CDR1 is SGHTA and CDR2 is FQGTGA. The CDR3 spans 14 residues. V lost 3 bases and J 0 bases, leaving 7 bases between the germline ends. The CDR3 bases are TGTGCCAGCAGCTTTTTATCCAGCACAGATACGCAGTATTTT. Translation gives CASSFLSSTDTQYF.

This clonotype was counted ten times or more. V gene TRBV28 combines with J gene TRBJ1-1, with 7 bases aligning to TRBD1. J lost 0 bases, V lost 5 bases, and 12 bases had no gene match. The CDR3 contains 17 residues. CDR1 and CDR2 (germline): MDHEN, SYDVKM. CDR3 residues: CASSPLSGDSLNTEAFF. The DNA of the CDR3 is TGTGCCAGCAGTCCCCTATCAGGGGACAGCCTGAACACTGAAGCTTTCTTT.

The table lists this clonotype with many counts. V usage is TRBV12-3 or TRBV12-4 and J usage is TRBJ1-1; D remains ambiguous. V shed 1 base and J shed 6 bases, with 6 bases lying between them. The CDR3 is made up of 12 amino acids. CDR3 loop: CASSLGLAEAFF. For the CDR3, the DNA is TGTGCCAGCAGTTTAGGGTTAGCTGAAGCTTTCTTT.

This clonotype has a count of ten or more. The chain recombines TRBV10-3 with TRBJ2-1; D is unclear. Looked up from germline, CDR1 is ENHRY and CDR2 is SYGVKD. The germline V and J ends were trimmed by 7 bases and 12 bases, with 16 bases remaining between them. This CDR3 has 12 residues. CDR3 DNA: TGTGCCATCATGGGCCAAGTACCTGGGCAGTTCTTC. Amino acid sequence: CAIMGQVPGQFF.

The CDR3 region has the DNA TGTGCCAGCAGTCCTGCCGAGCGGATTGACACAGATACGCAGTATTTT. As protein: CASSPAERIDTDTQYF. This sequence joins TRBV5-8 and TRBJ2-3; D is perhaps TRBD2 (5 bases). This CDR3 region has 16 residues. V lost 5 bases, J lost 2 bases, and 18 bases lay in between. Germline V CDR1 and CDR2: SGHTS, YDEGEE.

This clonotype has a count of ten or more. V is TRBV20-1 and J is TRBJ2-7, with D possibly called TRBD1 or TRBD2 (5 bases each). V was trimmed by 0 bases and J by 6 bases, leaving 18 bases between them. Germline loops: CDR1 DFQATT, CDR2 SNEGSKA (reference sequence). The CDR3 is 15 amino acids. The CDR3 DNA is TGCAGTGCTAGAGATCCAGCAGGGACCATCGCCGAGCAGTACTTC. Protein product: CSARDPAGTIAEQYF.

In its sample, this clonotype was seen many times. The chain carries TRBV18 and TRBJ2-2; the match to TRBD1 covers 8 bases. The trim removed 3 bases at V and 4 bases at J, leaving 4 bases unmatched. Germline loops: CDR1 KGHSH, CDR2 LQKENI. The CDR3 extends over 15 amino acids. The CDR3 DNA reads as TGTGCCAGCTCACCGGCAGGGGGCGGCACCGGGGAGCTGTTTTTT. Translated, it gives CASSPAGGGTGELFF.

In this sample, this clonotype turned up many times. CDR3 region: CASSVGHSLQETQYF. The CDR3 DNA sequence: TGTGCCAGCAGCGTAGGACACTCTCTACAAGAGACCCAGTACTTC. V usage is TRBV11-2 and J usage is TRBJ2-5; a possible D gene is TRBD1 (5 bases). Trimming removed 5 bases from V and 2 bases from J, with 15 bases in between. The V gene's germline CDR1 is SGHAT and CDR2 FQNNGV. This CDR3 has 15 residues.

This clonotype was counted many times. The chain uses TRBV10-3 and TRBJ2-5; D possibly corresponds to TRBD1 (5 bases). The CDR3 sequence is 14 residues long. Germline assignment: CDR1 ENHRY and CDR2 SYGVKD. V lost 4 bases and J lost 2, with 11 bases in between. This CDR3 is CAISAVTAQETQYF. The CDR3 DNA reads as TGTGCCATCAGTGCAGTGACAGCGCAAGAGACCCAGTACTTC.

This clonotype was seen at least ten times. The chain joins TRBV3-1 to TRBJ2-5; no firm D call. Germline V CDR1 and CDR2: LGHDT, YNNKEL (reference sequence). V dropped 0 bases and J dropped 5 bases, with 7 bases sitting between them. The CDR3 runs to 13 residues. CDR3 loop: CASSQDNGETQYF. The CDR3 DNA reads as TGTGCCAGCAGCCAAGATAACGGTGAGACCCAGTACTTC.

In its sample, this clonotype was seen many times. The rearrangement uses TRBV3-1 and TRBJ2-2; tentative D call: TRBD2 (5 bases). The germline gives CDR1 LGHDT, CDR2 YNNKEL (reference sequence). V shed 0 bases and J shed 7 bases, with 15 bases lying between them. The CDR3 is 16 residues long. The CDR3 spells CASSQDKDSWYGELFF. DNA of the CDR3: TGTGCCAGCAGCCAAGACAAGGACTCCTGGTACGGGGAGCTGTTTTTT.